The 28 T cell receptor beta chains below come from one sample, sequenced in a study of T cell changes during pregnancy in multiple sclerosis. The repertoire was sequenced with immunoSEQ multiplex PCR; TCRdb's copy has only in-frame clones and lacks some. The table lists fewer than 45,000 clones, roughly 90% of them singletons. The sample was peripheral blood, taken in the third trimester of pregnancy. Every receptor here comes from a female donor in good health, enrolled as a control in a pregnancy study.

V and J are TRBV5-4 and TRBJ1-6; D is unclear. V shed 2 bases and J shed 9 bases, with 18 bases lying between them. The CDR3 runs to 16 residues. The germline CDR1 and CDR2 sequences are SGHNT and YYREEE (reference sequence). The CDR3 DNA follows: TGTGCCAGCAGCTTCCGGAGGGAGAGGGAGGGTTCACCCCTCCACTTT. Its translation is CASSFRREREGSPLHF.

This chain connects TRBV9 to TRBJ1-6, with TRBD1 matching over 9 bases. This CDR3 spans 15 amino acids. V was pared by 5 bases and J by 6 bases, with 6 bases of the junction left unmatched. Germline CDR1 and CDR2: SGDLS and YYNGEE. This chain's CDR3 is CASSSRTGVNSPLHF. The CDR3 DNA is TGTGCCAGCAGTTCGAGGACAGGGGTTAATTCACCCCTCCACTTT.

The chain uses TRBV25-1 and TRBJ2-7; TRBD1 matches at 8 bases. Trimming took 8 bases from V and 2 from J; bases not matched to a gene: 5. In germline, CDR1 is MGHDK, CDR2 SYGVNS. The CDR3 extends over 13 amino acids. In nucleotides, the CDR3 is TGTGCCAGCCTTGGGGACAGGCCCTACGAGCAGTACTTC. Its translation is CASLGDRPYEQYF.

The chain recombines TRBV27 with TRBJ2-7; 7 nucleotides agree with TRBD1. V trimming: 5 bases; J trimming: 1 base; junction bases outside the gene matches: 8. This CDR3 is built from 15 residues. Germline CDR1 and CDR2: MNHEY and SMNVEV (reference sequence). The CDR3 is CASSPGQLTSYEQYF. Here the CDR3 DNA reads TGTGCCAGCAGTCCGGGACAGCTAACTTCCTACGAGCAGTACTTC.

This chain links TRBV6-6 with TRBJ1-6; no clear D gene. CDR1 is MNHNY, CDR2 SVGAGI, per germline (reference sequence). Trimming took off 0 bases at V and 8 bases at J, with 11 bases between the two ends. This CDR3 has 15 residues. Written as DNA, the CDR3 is TGTGCCAGCAGTTACTCGACATTCCGTTATTCACCCCTCCACTTT. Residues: CASSYSTFRYSPLHF.

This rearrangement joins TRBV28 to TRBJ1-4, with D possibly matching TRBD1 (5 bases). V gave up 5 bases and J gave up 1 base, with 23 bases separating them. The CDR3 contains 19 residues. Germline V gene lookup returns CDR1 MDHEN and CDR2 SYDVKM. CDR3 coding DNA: TGTGCCAGCAGTCCCGCTGACAGTTGGGTCAGTGGAACTAATGAAAAACTGTTTTTT. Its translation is CASSPADSWVSGTNEKLFF.

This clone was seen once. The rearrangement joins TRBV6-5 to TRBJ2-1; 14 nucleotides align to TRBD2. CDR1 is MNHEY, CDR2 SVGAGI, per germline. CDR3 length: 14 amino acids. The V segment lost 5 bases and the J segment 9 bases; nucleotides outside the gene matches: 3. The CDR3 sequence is CASSRTSGRTEQFF. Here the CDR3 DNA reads TGTGCCAGCAGTCGGACTAGCGGGAGGACTGAGCAGTTCTTC.

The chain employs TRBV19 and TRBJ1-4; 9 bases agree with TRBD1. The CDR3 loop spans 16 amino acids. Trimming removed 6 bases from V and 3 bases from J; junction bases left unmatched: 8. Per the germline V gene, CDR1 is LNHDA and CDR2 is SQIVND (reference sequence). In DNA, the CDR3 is TGTGCCAGTAGCATCAACAGGGGGCGGTCTAATGAAAAACTGTTTTTT. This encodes CASSINRGRSNEKLFF.

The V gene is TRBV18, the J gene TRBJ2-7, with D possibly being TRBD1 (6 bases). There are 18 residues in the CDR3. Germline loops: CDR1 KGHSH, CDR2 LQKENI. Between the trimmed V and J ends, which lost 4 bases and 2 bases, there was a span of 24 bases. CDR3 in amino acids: CASSLFTSSGVGTYEQYF. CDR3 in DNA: TGTGCCAGCTCACTTTTCACCAGCTCAGGGGTCGGAACCTACGAGCAGTACTTC.

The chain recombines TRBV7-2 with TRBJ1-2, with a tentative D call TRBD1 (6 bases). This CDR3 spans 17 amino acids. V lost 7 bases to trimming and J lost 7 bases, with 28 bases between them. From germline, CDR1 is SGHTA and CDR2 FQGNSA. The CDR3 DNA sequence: TGTGCCAGCACCCCGAGGGGGTCAGTTCCTGGATACGGTGGCTACACCTTC. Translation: CASTPRGSVPGYGGYTF.

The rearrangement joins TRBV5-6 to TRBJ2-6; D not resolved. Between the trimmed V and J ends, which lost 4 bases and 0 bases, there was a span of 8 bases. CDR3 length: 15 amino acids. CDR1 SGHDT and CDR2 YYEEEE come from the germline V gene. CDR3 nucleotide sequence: TGTGCCAGCAGCCCTTATAACTCTGGGGCCAACGTCCTGACTTTC. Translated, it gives CASSPYNSGANVLTF.

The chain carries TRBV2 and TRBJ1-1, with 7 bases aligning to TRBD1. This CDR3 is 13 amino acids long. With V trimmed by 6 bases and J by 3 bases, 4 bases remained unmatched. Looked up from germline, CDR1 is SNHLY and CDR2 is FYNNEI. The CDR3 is CASRDRVHTEAFF. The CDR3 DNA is TGTGCCAGCAGAGACAGGGTGCACACTGAAGCTTTCTTT. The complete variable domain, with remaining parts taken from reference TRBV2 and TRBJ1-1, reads EPEVTQTPSHQVTQMGQEVILRCVPISNHLYFYWYRQILGQKVEFLVSFYNNEISEKSEIFDDQFSVERPDGSNFTLKIRSTKLEDSAMYFCASRDRVHTEAFFGQGTRLTVV.

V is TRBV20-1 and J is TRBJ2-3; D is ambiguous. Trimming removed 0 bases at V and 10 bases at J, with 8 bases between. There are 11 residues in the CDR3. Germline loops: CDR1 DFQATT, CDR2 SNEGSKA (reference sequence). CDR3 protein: CSARENPAQYF. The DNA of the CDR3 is TGCAGTGCTAGAGAGAACCCGGCGCAGTATTTT.

The CDR3 is CASTRSGTNGANVLTF. Written as DNA, the CDR3 is TGTGCCAGCACACGCTCCGGGACTAATGGGGCCAACGTCCTGACTTTC. The rearrangement links TRBV28 to TRBJ2-6; 7 positions match TRBD2. The CDR3 is 16 amino acids. Germline V lookup: CDR1 MDHEN, CDR2 SYDVKM. The junction had 9 bases not matched to a gene; V was cut back by 7 bases and J by 3 bases.

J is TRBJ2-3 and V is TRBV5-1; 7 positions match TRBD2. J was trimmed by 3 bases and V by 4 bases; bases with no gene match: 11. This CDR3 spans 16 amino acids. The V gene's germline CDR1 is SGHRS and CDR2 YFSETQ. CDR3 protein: CASSPGLSSRTDTQYF. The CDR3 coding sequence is TGCGCCAGCAGCCCGGGACTATCCTCACGGACAGATACGCAGTATTTT.

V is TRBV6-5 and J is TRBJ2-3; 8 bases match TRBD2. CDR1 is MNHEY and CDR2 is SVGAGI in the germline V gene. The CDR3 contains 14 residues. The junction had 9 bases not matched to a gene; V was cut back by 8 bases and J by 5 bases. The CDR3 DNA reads TGTGCCAGCGCTCCAGCGGGAGCTGTAGATACGCAGTATTTT. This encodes CASAPAGAVDTQYF.

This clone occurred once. The CDR3 DNA follows: TGTGCCAGCAGCGTGACTAGTTCCACCGGGGAGCTGTTTTTT. Amino acid sequence: CASSVTSSTGELFF. The chain carries TRBV7-3 and TRBJ2-2, with D possibly matching TRBD2 (6 bases). The CDR3 consists of 14 residues. The V end lost 5 bases, the J end lost 4 bases, and 11 bases lay between the germline ends. Germline V CDR1 and CDR2: SGHTA, FQGTGA.

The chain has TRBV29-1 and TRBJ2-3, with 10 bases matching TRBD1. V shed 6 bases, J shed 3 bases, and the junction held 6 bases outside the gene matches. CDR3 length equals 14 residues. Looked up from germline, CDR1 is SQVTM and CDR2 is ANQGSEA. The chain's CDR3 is CSVTTGGRTDTQYF. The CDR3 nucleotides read TGCAGCGTAACGACAGGGGGCAGAACAGATACGCAGTATTTT.

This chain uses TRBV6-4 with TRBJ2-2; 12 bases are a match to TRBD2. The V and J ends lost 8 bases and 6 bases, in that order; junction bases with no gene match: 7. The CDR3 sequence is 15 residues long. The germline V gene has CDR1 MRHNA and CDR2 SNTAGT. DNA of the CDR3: TGTGCCAGCCGAGGACTAGCGGGGTCCCCCGGGGAGCTGTTTTTT. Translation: CASRGLAGSPGELFF.

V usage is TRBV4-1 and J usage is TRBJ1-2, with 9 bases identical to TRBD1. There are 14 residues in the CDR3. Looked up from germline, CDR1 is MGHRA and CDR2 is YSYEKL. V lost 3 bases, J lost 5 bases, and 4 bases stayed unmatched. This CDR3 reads CASSQTGGGYGYTF. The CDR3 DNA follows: TGCGCCAGCAGCCAGACAGGGGGGGGGTATGGCTACACCTTC.

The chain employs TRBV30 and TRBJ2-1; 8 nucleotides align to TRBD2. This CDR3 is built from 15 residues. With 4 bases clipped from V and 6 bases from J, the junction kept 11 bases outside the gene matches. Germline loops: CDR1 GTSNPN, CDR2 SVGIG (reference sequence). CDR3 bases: TGTGCCTGGACCCTACCGGGACTAGATTCCAATGAGCAGTTCTTC. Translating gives CAWTLPGLDSNEQFF.

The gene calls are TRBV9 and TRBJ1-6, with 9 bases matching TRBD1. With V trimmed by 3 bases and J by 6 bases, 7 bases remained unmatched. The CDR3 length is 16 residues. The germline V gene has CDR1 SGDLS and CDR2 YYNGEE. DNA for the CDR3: TGTGCCAGCAGCGCCAGAAGACAGGGGGTTAATTCACCCCTCCACTTT. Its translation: CASSARRQGVNSPLHF.

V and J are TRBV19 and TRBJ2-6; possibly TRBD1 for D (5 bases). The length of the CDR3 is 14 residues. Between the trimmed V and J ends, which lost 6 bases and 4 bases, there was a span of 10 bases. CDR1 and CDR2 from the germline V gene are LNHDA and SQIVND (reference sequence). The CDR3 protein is CASRLKGGANVLTF. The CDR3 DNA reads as TGTGCCAGTAGGCTCAAGGGGGGGGCCAACGTCCTGACTTTC. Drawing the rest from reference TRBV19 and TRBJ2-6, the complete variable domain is DGGITQSPKYLFRKEGQNVTLSCEQNLNHDAMYWYRQDPGQGLRLIYYSQIVNDFQKGDIAEGYSVSREKKESFPLTVTSAQKNPTAFYLCASRLKGGANVLTFGAGSRLTVL.

The CDR3 region has the DNA TGTGCCAGCAGCTTCCCAGCGGGAGAGAACACCGGGGAGCTGTTTTTT. Its translation is CASSFPAGENTGELFF. The chain couples TRBV13 to TRBJ2-2; 8 positions agree with TRBD2. This CDR3 is built from 16 residues. Germline V gene data show CDR1 as PRHDT and CDR2 as FYEKMQ (reference sequence). With V trimmed by 3 bases and J by 1 base, 4 bases remained unmatched.

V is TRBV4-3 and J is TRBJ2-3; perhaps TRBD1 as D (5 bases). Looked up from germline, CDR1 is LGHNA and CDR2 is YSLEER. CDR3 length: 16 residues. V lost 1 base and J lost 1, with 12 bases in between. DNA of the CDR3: TGCGCCAGCAGCCAAGGAACAGGCTCAGGCACAGATACGCAGTATTTT. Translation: CASSQGTGSGTDTQYF.

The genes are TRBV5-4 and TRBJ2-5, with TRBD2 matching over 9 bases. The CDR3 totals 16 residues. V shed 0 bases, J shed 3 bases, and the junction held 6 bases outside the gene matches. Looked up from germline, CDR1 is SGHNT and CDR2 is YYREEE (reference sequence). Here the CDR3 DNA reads TGTGCCAGCAGCTTGGAAGGCGGGAGGGCCAAAGAGACCCAGTACTTC. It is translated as CASSLEGGRAKETQYF.

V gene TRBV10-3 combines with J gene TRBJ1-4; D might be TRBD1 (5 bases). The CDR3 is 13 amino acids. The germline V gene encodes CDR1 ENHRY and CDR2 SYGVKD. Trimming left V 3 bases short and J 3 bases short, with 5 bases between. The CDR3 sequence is CAISEGANEKLFF. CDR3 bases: TGTGCCATCAGTGAAGGGGCTAATGAAAAACTGTTTTTT.

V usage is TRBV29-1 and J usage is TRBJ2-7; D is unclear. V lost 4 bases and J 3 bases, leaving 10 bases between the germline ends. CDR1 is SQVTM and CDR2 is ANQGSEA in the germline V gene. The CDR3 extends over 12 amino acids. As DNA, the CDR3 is TGCAGCGTTGTTGATCTCAGCTACGAGCAGTACTTC. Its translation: CSVVDLSYEQYF.